The rows below give T cell receptor beta chains drawn from one sample of a study of cytomegalovirus exposure and HLA in healthy donors. Profiled with immunoSEQ multiplex PCR; TCRdb holds only in-frame clones, not every one. Of 150,000 to 200,000 clones listed, roughly 79% were seen once; the top ten hold around 0.97%. Sequencing input: PBMCs. The receptors were sampled from a woman aged 45-65 years in good health and CMV-seropositive. The CDR3 runs from the conserved cysteine through the conserved F or W. Each record gives: CDR3 protein, CDR3 DNA, V gene, J gene, clone size, D gene. The D gene is left open where the match is weak. Size values are once, few and many counts, or a class for expanded clones, and some rows have none.

cdr3_aa: CASSERDRVYGEEPYEQYF
cdr3_nt: TGTGCCAGCAGTGAGAGGGACAGGGTATATGGCGAAGAGCCCTACGAGCAGTACTTC
v_call: TRBV6-1
j_call: TRBJ2-7
clone_size: NA
d_call: TRBD1

cdr3_aa: CASSTKGQTTEAFF
cdr3_nt: TGTGCCAGCAGTACAAAGGGACAGACGACTGAAGCTTTCTTT
v_call: TRBV2
j_call: TRBJ1-1
clone_size: NA
d_call: TRBD1

cdr3_aa: CASSAVGGQTQYF
cdr3_nt: TGTGCCAGCAGTGCGGTCGGGGGGCAGACCCAGTACTTC
v_call: TRBV2
j_call: TRBJ2-5
clone_size: NA
d_call: NA

cdr3_aa: CASTEGGQGGEQYF
cdr3_nt: TGTGCCAGCACCGAAGGGGGACAGGGGGGCGAGCAGTACTTC
v_call: TRBV6-6
j_call: TRBJ2-7
clone_size: few
d_call: TRBD1

cdr3_aa: CASSSGTYEQYF
cdr3_nt: TGTGCCAGCAGCTCCGGGACCTACGAGCAGTACTTC
v_call: TRBV7-9
j_call: TRBJ2-7
clone_size: NA
d_call: NA

cdr3_aa: CASSFSGQGTGNIQYF
cdr3_nt: TGTGCCAGCAGCTTCAGCGGGCAGGGTACGGGAAACATTCAGTACTTC
v_call: TRBV7-9
j_call: TRBJ2-4
clone_size: NA
d_call: NA

cdr3_aa: CASSDSSGSADTQYF
cdr3_nt: TGTGCCAGCAGTGACTCTAGCGGGAGTGCAGATACGCAGTATTTT
v_call: TRBV6-4
j_call: TRBJ2-3
clone_size: few
d_call: TRBD2

cdr3_aa: CAWGRKMNTEAFF
cdr3_nt: TGTGCCTGGGGGCGAAAGATGAACACTGAAGCTTTCTTT
v_call: TRBV30
j_call: TRBJ1-1
clone_size: NA
d_call: NA

cdr3_aa: CASSSWTGARDNSPLHF
cdr3_nt: TGCGCCAGCAGCTCGTGGACAGGGGCGAGGGATAATTCACCCCTCCACTTT
v_call: TRBV5-1
j_call: TRBJ1-6
clone_size: few
d_call: TRBD1

cdr3_aa: CASSLALAGSYEQYF
cdr3_nt: TGTGCCAGCAGTTTAGCCCTAGCGGGCTCCTACGAGCAGTACTTC
v_call: TRBV27
j_call: TRBJ2-7
clone_size: NA
d_call: TRBD2

cdr3_aa: CASSLGGGGGETQYF
cdr3_nt: TGTGCCAGCAGCTTAGGTGGCGGCGGGGGAGAGACCCAGTACTTC
v_call: TRBV7-6
j_call: TRBJ2-5
clone_size: NA
d_call: TRBD2

cdr3_aa: CASSQLVRTEAFF
cdr3_nt: TGCGCCAGCAGCCAACTAGTGAGGACTGAAGCTTTCTTT
v_call: TRBV4-1
j_call: TRBJ1-1
clone_size: NA
d_call: NA

cdr3_aa: CASSLSGTTGNTIYF
cdr3_nt: TGTGCCAGCAGTTTATCCGGGACAACTGGAAACACCATATATTTT
v_call: TRBV27
j_call: TRBJ1-3
clone_size: few
d_call: NA

cdr3_aa: CSVEGTSGRVDEQYF
cdr3_nt: TGCAGCGTTGAAGGGACTAGCGGGAGGGTCGATGAGCAGTACTTC
v_call: TRBV29-1
j_call: TRBJ2-7
clone_size: NA
d_call: TRBD2

cdr3_aa: CSVASGSGANVLTF
cdr3_nt: TGCAGCGTTGCATCAGGGTCTGGGGCCAACGTCCTGACTTTC
v_call: TRBV29-1
j_call: TRBJ2-6
clone_size: NA
d_call: NA

cdr3_aa: CASSYSPYQPQHF
cdr3_nt: TGTGCCAGCAGTTACTCTCCATATCAGCCCCAGCATTTT
v_call: TRBV6-6
j_call: TRBJ1-5
clone_size: once
d_call: NA

cdr3_aa: CASSPGYMGAFF
cdr3_nt: TGTGCCAGCAGCCCAGGGTATATGGGAGCTTTCTTT
v_call: TRBV28
j_call: TRBJ1-1
clone_size: NA
d_call: NA

cdr3_aa: CASSLGSGGAAVNEQFF
cdr3_nt: TGCGCCAGCAGCTTGGGTAGCGGGGGGGCAGCAGTGAATGAGCAGTTCTTC
v_call: TRBV5-1
j_call: TRBJ2-1
clone_size: NA
d_call: TRBD2

cdr3_aa: CASKGTKGFRAGTQYF
cdr3_nt: TGCGCCAGTAAAGGGACAAAAGGCTTTAGGGCAGGTACGCAGTATTTT
v_call: TRBV10-2
j_call: TRBJ2-3
clone_size: once
d_call: NA

cdr3_aa: CASSVGRLAGVETQYF
cdr3_nt: TGTGCCAGCAGCGTAGGGCGACTAGCGGGAGTAGAGACCCAGTACTTC
v_call: TRBV9
j_call: TRBJ2-5
clone_size: NA
d_call: TRBD2

cdr3_aa: CASSVAPTGSYEQYF
cdr3_nt: TGTGCCAGCAGCGTAGCTCCGACAGGGTCCTACGAGCAGTACTTC
v_call: TRBV9
j_call: TRBJ2-7
clone_size: NA
d_call: TRBD1

cdr3_aa: CASSPGQDYEQYF
cdr3_nt: TGCGCCAGCAGCCCAGGACAGGACTACGAGCAGTACTTC
v_call: TRBV5-1
j_call: TRBJ2-7
clone_size: NA
d_call: TRBD1

cdr3_aa: CASSLTKGGQSGQPQHF
cdr3_nt: TGTGCCAGCAGCTTAACAAAAGGGGGACAGTCAGGCCAGCCCCAGCATTTT
v_call: TRBV7-2
j_call: TRBJ1-5
clone_size: NA
d_call: TRBD1

cdr3_aa: CASSLPGRSGNTIYF
cdr3_nt: TGTGCCAGCAGCTTGCCGGGGAGGTCTGGAAACACCATATATTTT
v_call: TRBV7-9
j_call: TRBJ1-3
clone_size: NA
d_call: NA

cdr3_aa: CATQGAANLNYGYTF
cdr3_nt: TGCGCCACCCAAGGGGCGGCGAATCTTAACTATGGCTACACCTTC
v_call: TRBV10-2
j_call: TRBJ1-2
clone_size: once
d_call: NA

cdr3_aa: CSAFFHEQYF
cdr3_nt: TGCAGTGCCTTTTTCCACGAGCAGTACTTC
v_call: TRBV20-1
j_call: TRBJ2-7
clone_size: NA
d_call: NA

cdr3_aa: CASSLQPAGGPYNEQFF
cdr3_nt: TGCGCCAGCAGCTTACAACCAGCGGGGGGGCCCTACAATGAGCAGTTCTTC
v_call: TRBV5-1
j_call: TRBJ2-1
clone_size: NA
d_call: TRBD2

cdr3_aa: CASSHNRGLLNEQYF
cdr3_nt: TGCGCCAGCAGTCACAACAGGGGGCTCTTGAACGAGCAGTACTTC
v_call: TRBV5-1
j_call: TRBJ2-7
clone_size: NA
d_call: TRBD1